This TCR beta chain stems from a study of early T cells in non-severe SARS-CoV-2 infection. Attachment of unique molecular identifiers was made to individual cDNA molecules. One entry per CDR3 protein results from TCRdb running MiXCR on the 5' RACE reads. The repertoire includes around 50,000 distinct CDR3 sequences, approximately 10% of them detected once, and roughly 10% sits in the top ten. This receptor was taken from an adult who was a healthcare worker with PCR-confirmed SARS-CoV-2 infection or an uninfected control (not recorded which). The source material was whole blood.

The CDR3 DNA is TGTGCCAGCAGCCCCGAGCTAGCGGGGGGGCCGAATACGCAGTATTTT. It encodes CASSPELAGGPNTQYF. The chain is built from TRBV7-9 and TRBJ2-3; 12 nucleotides agree with TRBD2. Trimming removed 5 bases from V and 7 bases from J; junction bases left unmatched: 10. The CDR3 totals 16 residues. CDR1 is SEHNR and CDR2 is FQNEAQ in the germline V gene (reference sequence).